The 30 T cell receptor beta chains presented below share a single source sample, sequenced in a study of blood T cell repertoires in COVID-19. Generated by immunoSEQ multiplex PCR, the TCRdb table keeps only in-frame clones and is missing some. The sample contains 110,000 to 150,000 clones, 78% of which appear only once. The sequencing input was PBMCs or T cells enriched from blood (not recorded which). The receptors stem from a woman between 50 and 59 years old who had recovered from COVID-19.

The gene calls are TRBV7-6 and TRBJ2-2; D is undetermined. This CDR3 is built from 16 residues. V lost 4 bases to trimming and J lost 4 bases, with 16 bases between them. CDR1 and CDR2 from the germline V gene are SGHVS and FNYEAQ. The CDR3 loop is CASSSPPGLGTGELFF. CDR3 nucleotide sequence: TGTGCCAGCAGCTCCCCCCCCGGCCTAGGCACCGGGGAGCTGTTTTTT.

CDR3 coding DNA: TGCAGCGTTGAAATACGAGACATTCAGTACTTC. This encodes CSVEIRDIQYF. V is TRBV29-1 and J is TRBJ2-4; D gene ambiguous. V gave up 2 bases and J gave up 8 bases, with 7 bases separating them. CDR1 and CDR2 (germline): SQVTM, ANQGSEA. The CDR3 consists of 11 residues.

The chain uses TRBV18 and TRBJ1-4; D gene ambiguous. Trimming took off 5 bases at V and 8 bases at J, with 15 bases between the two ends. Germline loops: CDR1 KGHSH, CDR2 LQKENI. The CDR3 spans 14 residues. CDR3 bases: TGTGCCAGCTCATCAGACTACCTTGGGGAAAAACTGTTTTTT. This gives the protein CASSSDYLGEKLFF.

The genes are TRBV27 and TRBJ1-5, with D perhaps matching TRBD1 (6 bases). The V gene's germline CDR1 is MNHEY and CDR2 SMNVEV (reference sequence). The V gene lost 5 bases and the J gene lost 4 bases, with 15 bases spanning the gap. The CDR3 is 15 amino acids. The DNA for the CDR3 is TGTGCCAGCAGTAGGTTAGGGGGATTAAATCAGCCCCAGCATTTT. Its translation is CASSRLGGLNQPQHF.

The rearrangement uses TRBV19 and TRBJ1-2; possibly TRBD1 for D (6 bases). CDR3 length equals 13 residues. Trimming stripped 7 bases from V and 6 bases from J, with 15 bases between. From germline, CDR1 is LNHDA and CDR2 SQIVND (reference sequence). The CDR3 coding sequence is TGTGCCAGTACCCTACAGGGCCGAGATGGCTACACCTTC. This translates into CASTLQGRDGYTF. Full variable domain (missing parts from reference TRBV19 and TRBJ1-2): DGGITQSPKYLFRKEGQNVTLSCEQNLNHDAMYWYRQDPGQGLRLIYYSQIVNDFQKGDIAEGYSVSREKKESFPLTVTSAQKNPTAFYLCASTLQGRDGYTFGSGTRLTVV.

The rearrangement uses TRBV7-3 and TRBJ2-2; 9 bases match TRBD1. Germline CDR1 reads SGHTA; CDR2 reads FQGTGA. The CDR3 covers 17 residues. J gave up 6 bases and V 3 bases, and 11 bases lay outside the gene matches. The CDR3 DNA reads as TGTGCCAGCAGCTTGCGTCCGGGACAGGGAGGGGCCGGGGAGCTGTTTTTT. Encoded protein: CASSLRPGQGGAGELFF.

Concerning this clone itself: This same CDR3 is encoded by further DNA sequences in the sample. The CDR3 region has the DNA TGTGCCAGCAGCGTAGGCACTAATAGCAATCAGCCCCAGCATTTT. Encoded protein: CASSVGTNSNQPQHF. The rearrangement joins TRBV9 to TRBJ1-5; D remains ambiguous. Germline V gives CDR1 SGDLS, CDR2 YYNGEE. The ends were cut back, 0 bases at V and 0 bases at J, with 7 bases in the middle. This CDR3 has 15 residues.

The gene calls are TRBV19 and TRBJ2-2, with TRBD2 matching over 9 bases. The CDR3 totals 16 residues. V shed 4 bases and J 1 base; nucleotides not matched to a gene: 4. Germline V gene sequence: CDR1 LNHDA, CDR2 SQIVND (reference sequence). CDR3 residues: CASSRLLAGNTGELFF. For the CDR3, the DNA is TGTGCCAGTAGTAGACTACTAGCGGGGAACACCGGGGAGCTGTTTTTT. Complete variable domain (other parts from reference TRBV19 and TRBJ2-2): DGGITQSPKYLFRKEGQNVTLSCEQNLNHDAMYWYRQDPGQGLRLIYYSQIVNDFQKGDIAEGYSVSREKKESFPLTVTSAQKNPTAFYLCASSRLLAGNTGELFFGEGSRLTVL.

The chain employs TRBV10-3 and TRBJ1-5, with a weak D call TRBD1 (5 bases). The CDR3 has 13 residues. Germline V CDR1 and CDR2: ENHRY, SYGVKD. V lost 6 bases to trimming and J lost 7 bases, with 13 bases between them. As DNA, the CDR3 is TGTGCCATCAGGCCGGGGGGAGACCAGCCCCAGCATTTT. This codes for CAIRPGGDQPQHF.

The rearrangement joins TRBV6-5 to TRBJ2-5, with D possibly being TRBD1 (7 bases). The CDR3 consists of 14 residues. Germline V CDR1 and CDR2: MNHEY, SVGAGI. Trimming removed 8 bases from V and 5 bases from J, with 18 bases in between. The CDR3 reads CASRFRRGQETQYF. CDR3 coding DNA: TGTGCCAGCCGGTTTAGGAGGGGGCAGGAGACCCAGTACTTC.

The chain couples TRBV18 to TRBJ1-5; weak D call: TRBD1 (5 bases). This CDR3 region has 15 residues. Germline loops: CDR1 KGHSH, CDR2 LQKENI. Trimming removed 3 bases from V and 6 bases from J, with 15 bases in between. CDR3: CASSPEPGYSQPQHF. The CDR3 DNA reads TGTGCCAGCTCACCCGAACCAGGGTATAGTCAGCCCCAGCATTTT. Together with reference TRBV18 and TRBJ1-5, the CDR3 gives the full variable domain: NAGVMQNPRHLVRRRGQEARLRCSPMKGHSHVYWYRQLPEEGLKFMVYLQKENIIDESGMPKERFSAEFPKEGPSILRIQQVVRGDSAAYFCASSPEPGYSQPQHFGDGTRLSIL.

CDR3 region: CSVRAGGAGFF. CDR3 nucleotides: TGCAGCGTCCGAGCGGGGGGAGCAGGATTCTTC. The V gene is TRBV29-1, the J gene TRBJ2-1; 9 bases line up with TRBD2. Germline values: CDR1 SQVTM, CDR2 ANQGSEA. With 6 bases clipped from V and 16 bases from J, the junction kept 10 bases outside the gene matches. The CDR3 sequence is 11 residues long.

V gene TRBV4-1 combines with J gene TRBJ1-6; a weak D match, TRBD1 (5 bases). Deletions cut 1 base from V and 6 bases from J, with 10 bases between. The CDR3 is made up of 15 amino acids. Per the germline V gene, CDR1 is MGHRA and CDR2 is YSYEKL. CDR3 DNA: TGCGCCAGCAGCCAAGTAGCTGGGGCTAATTCACCCCTCCACTTT. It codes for CASSQVAGANSPLHF.

The CDR3 loop is CASSYRAGDNSPLHF. The DNA for the CDR3 is TGTGCCAGCAGCTACCGAGCGGGCGATAATTCACCCCTCCACTTT. V and J are TRBV6-5 and TRBJ1-6, with no clear D. The germline V and J ends were trimmed by 6 bases and 5 bases, with 14 bases remaining between them. The CDR3 consists of 15 residues. Germline loops: CDR1 MNHEY, CDR2 SVGAGI.

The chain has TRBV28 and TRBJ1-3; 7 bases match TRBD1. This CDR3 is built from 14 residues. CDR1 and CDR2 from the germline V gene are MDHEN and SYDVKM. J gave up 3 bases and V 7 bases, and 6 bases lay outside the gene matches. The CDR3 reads CASNTGQNGNTIYF. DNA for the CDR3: TGTGCCAGCAATACGGGACAGAATGGAAACACCATATATTTT. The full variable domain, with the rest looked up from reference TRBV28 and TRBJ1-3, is DVKVTQSSRYLVKRTGEKVFLECVQDMDHENMFWYRQDPGLGLRLIYFSYDVKMKEKGDIPEGYSVSREKKERFSLILESASTNQTSMYLCASNTGQNGNTIYFGEGSWLTVV.

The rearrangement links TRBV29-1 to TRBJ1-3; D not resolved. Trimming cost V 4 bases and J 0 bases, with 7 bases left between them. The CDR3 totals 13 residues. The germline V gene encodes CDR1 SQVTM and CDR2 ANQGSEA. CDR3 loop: CSVGTVSGNTIYF. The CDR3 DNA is TGCAGCGTTGGGACTGTCTCTGGAAACACCATATATTTT.

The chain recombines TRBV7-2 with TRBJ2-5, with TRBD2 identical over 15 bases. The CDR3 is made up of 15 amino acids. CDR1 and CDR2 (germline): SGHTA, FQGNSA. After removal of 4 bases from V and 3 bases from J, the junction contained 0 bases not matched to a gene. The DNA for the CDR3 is TGTGCCAGCAGCTGGACTAGCGGGGGGGAAGAGACCCAGTACTTC. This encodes CASSWTSGGEETQYF.

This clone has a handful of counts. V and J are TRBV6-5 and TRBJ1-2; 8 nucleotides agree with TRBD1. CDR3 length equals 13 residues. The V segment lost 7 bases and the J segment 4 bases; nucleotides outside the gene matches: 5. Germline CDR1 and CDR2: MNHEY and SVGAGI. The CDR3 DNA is TGTGCCAGCACCCAGGGACAGGCCTATGGCTACACCTTC. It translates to CASTQGQAYGYTF.

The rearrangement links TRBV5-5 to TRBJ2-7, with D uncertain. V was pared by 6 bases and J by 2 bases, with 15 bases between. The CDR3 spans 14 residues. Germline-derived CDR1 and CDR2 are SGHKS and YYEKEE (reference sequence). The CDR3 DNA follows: TGTGCCAGCACCCTGCTGACGGAGCCCTACGAGCAGTACTTC. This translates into CASTLLTEPYEQYF.

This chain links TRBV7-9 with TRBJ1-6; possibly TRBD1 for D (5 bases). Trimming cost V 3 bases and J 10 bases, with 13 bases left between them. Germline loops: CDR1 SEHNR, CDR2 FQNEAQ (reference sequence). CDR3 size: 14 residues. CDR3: CASSLGGFQSPLHF. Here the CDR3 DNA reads TGTGCCAGCAGCTTGGGGGGATTTCAATCACCCCTCCACTTT.

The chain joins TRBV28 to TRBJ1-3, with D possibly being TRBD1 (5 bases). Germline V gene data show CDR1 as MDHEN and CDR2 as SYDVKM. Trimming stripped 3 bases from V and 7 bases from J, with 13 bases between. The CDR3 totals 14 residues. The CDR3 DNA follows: TGTGCCAGCAGTTTTAGGACAAGACGGAACACCATATATTTT. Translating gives CASSFRTRRNTIYF.

The CDR3 region has the DNA TGTGCCAGCAGCCCCTGGGACAGGGGAACTAACACTGAAGCTTTCTTT. Translation: CASSPWDRGTNTEAFF. The V call is TRBV7-3, the J call TRBJ1-1; 10 bases map to TRBD1. Trimming removed 5 bases from V and 2 bases from J; junction bases left unmatched: 8. Germline V gives CDR1 SGHTA, CDR2 FQGTGA. The CDR3 loop spans 16 amino acids.

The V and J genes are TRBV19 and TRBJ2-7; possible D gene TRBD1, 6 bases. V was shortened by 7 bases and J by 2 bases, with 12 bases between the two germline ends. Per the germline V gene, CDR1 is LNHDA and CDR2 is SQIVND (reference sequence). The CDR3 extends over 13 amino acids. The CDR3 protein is CASTPGQAYEQYF. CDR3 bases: TGTGCCAGTACACCGGGACAAGCCTACGAGCAGTACTTC.

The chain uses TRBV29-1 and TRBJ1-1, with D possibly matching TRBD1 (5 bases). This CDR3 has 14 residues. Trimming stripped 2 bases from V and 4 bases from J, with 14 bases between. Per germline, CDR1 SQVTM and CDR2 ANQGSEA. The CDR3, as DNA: TGCAGCGTTGAAAATAGGGGTTCGGTCACTGAAGCTTTCTTT. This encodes CSVENRGSVTEAFF. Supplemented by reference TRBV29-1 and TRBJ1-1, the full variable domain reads SAVISQKPSRDICQRGTSLTIQCQVDSQVTMMFWYRQQPGQSLTLIATANQGSEATYESGFVIDKFPISRPNLTFSTLTVSNMSPEDSSIYLCSVENRGSVTEAFFGQGTRLTVV.

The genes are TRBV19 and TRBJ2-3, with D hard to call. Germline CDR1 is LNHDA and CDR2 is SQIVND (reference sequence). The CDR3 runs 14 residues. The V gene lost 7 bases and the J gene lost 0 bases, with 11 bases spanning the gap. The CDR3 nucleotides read TGTGCCAGTACCGCTAGTTGGAGCACAGATACGCAGTATTTT. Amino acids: CASTASWSTDTQYF.

As DNA, the CDR3 is TGTGCCACCAGCAGGGGGGGGGATACAGATACGCAGTATTTT. This codes for CATSRGGDTDTQYF. The chain has TRBV15 and TRBJ2-3, with TRBD2 matching 7 bases. There are 14 residues in the CDR3. Trimming cost V 3 bases and J 3 bases; bases outside gene matches: 3. In germline, CDR1 is LNHNV, CDR2 YYDKDF (reference sequence).

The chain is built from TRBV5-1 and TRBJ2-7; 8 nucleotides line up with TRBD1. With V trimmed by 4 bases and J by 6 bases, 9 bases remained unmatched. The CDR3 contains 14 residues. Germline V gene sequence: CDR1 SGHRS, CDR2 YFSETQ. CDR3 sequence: CASSNRQGNGEQYF. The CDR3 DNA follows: TGCGCCAGCAGCAACCGACAGGGGAACGGCGAGCAGTACTTC.

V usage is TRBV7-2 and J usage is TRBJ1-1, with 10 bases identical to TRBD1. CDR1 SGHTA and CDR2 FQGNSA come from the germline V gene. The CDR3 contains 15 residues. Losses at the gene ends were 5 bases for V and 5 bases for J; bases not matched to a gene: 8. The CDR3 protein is CASSPRTGGSTEAFF. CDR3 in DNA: TGTGCCAGCAGCCCACGGACAGGGGGAAGTACTGAAGCTTTCTTT.

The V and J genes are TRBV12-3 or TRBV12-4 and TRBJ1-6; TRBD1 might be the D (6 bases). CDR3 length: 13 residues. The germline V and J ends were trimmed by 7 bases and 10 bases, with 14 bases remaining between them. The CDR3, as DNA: TGTGCCAGCAACCGGGGGGGCGGGTCACCCCTCCACTTT. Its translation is CASNRGGGSPLHF.

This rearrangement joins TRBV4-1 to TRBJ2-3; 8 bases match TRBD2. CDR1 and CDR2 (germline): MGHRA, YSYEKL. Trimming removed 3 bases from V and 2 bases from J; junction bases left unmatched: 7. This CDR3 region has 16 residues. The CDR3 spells CASSHQRGRDTDTQYF. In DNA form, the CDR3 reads TGCGCCAGCAGCCACCAGCGGGGGCGGGACACAGATACGCAGTATTTT.